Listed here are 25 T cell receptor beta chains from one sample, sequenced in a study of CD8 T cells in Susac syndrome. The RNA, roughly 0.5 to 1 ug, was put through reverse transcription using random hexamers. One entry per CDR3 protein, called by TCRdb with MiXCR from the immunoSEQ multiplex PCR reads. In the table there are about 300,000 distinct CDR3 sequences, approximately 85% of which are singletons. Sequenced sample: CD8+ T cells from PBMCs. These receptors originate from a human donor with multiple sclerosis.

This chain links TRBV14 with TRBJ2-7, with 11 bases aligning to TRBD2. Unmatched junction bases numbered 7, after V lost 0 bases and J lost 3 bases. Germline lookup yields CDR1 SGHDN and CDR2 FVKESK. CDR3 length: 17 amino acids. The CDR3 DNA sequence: TGTGCCAGCAGCCAAGATCCAGGGGGACTAGCGGTCTACGAGCAGTACTTC. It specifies CASSQDPGGLAVYEQYF. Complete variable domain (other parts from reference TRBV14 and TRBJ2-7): EAGVTQFPSHSVIEKGQTVTLRCDPISGHDNLYWYRRVMGKEIKFLLHFVKESKQDESGMPNNRFLAERTGGTYSTLKVQPAELEDSGVYFCASSQDPGGLAVYEQYFGPGTRLTVT.

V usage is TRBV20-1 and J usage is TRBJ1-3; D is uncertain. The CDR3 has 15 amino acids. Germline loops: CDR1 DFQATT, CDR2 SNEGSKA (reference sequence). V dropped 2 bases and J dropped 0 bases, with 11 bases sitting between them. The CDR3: CSARMTADSGNTIYF. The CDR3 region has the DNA TGCAGTGCTAGAATGACGGCGGACTCTGGAAACACCATATATTTT.

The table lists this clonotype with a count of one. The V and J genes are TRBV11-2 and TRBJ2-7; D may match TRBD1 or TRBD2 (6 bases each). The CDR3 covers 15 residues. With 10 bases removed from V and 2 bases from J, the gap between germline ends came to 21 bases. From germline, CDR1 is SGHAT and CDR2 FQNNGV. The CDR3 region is CAIRRGRGYPYEQYF. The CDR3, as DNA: TGTGCCATTCGGAGGGGCAGGGGATACCCCTACGAGCAGTACTTC.

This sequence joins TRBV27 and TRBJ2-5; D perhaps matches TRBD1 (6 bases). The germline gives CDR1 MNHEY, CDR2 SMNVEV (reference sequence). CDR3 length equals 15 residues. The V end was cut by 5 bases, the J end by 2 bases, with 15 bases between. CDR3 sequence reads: CASSEIRDTQETQYF. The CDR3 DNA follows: TGTGCCAGCAGTGAAATCCGGGACACACAAGAGACCCAGTACTTC.

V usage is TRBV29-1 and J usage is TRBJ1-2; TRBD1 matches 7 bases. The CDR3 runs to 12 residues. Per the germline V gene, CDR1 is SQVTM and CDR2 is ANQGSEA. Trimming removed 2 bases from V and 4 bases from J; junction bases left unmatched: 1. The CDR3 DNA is TGCAGCGTTGAAAACAGGGGCTATGGCTACACCTTC. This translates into CSVENRGYGYTF.

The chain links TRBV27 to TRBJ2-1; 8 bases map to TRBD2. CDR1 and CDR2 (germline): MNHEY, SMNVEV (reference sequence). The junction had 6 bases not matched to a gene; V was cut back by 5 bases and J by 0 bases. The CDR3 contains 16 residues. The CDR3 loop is CASSPQRGSSYNEQFF. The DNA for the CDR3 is TGTGCCAGCAGTCCACAGCGGGGGAGCTCCTACAATGAGCAGTTCTTC.

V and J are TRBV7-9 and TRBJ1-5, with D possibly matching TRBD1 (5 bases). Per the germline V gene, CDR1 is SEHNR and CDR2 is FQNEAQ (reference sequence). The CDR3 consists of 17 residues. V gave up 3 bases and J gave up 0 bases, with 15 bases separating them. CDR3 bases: TGTGCCAGCAGCTTGGCTGGGGCAGGGAATAGCAATCAGCCCCAGCATTTT. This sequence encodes CASSLAGAGNSNQPQHF. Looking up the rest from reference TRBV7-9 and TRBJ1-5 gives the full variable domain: DTGVSQNPRHKITKRGQNVTFRCDPISEHNRLYWYRQTLGQGPEFLTYFQNEAQLEKSRLLSDRFSAERPKGSFSTLEIQRTEQGDSAMYLCASSLAGAGNSNQPQHFGDGTRLSIL.

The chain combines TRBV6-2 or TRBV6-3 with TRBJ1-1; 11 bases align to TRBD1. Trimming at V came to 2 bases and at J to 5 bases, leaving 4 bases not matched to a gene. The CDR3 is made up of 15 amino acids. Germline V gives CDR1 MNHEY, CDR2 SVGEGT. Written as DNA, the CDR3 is TGTGCCAGCAGTTACAGGACAGGGGGCGGGACTGAAGCTTTCTTT. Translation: CASSYRTGGGTEAFF.

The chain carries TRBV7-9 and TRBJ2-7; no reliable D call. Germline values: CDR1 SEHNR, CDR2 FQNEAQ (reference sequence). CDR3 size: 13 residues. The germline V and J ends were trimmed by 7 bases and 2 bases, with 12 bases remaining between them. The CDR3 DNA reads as TGTGCCAGCAACAGACAAGAAACCTACGAGCAGTACTTC. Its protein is CASNRQETYEQYF.

As DNA, the CDR3 is TGTGCCACTACAGGGGAATACAATGAGCAGTTCTTC. Translation gives CATTGEYNEQFF. The chain is built from TRBV24-1 and TRBJ2-1; 7 bases are a match to TRBD1. The V and J ends lost 10 bases and 4 bases, in that order; junction bases with no gene match: 3. The CDR3 runs to 12 residues. Germline-derived CDR1 and CDR2 are KGHDR and SFDVKD.

The CDR3: CASSYRRGEQYF. The CDR3 nucleotides read TGTGCCAGCAGTTATCGACGCGGCGAGCAGTACTTC. V usage is TRBV6-2 or TRBV6-3 and J usage is TRBJ2-7; D gene unclear. Germline V gene data show CDR1 as MNHEY and CDR2 as SVGEGT. The CDR3 runs to 12 residues. V lost 3 bases and J lost 6, with 9 bases in between.

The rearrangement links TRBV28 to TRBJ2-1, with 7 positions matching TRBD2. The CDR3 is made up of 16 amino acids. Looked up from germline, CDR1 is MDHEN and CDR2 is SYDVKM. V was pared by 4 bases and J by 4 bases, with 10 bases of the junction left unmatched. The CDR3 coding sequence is TGTGCCAGCAGTTCCCCGCTAGCGGAGAATTACAATGAGCAGTTCTTC. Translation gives CASSSPLAENYNEQFF.

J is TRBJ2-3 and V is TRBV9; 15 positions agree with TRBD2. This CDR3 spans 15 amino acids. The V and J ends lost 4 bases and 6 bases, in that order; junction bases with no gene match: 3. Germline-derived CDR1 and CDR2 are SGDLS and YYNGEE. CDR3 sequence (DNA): TGTGCCAGCAGCCTAGGGACTAGCGGGAGGGATACGCAGTATTTT. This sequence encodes CASSLGTSGRDTQYF. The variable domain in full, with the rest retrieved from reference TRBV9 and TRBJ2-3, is DSGVTQTPKHLITATGQRVTLRCSPRSGDLSVYWYQQSLDQGLQFLIQYYNGEERAKGNILERFSAQQFPDLHSELNLSSLELGDSALYFCASSLGTSGRDTQYFGPGTRLTVL.

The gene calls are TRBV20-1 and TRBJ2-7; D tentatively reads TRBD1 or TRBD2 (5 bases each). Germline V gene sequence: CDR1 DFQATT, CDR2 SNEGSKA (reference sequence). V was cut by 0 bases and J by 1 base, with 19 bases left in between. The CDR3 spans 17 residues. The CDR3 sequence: CSARETALRDLSYEQYF. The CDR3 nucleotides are TGCAGTGCTAGAGAGACAGCACTACGGGACCTTTCCTACGAGCAGTACTTC.

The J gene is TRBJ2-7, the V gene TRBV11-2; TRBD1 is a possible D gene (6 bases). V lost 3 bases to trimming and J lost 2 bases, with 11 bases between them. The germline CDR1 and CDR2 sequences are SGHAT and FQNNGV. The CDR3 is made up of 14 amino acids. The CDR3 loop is CASSFDRPPYEQYF. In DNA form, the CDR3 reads TGTGCCAGCAGCTTTGACAGGCCTCCCTACGAGCAGTACTTC.

CDR3: CASSLEPFQETQYF. CDR3 nucleotide sequence: TGTGCCAGCAGCTTGGAGCCCTTTCAAGAGACCCAGTACTTC. The chain links TRBV5-6 to TRBJ2-5; unclear D gene. The germline gives CDR1 SGHDT, CDR2 YYEEEE. CDR3 size: 14 residues. V lost 0 bases and J lost 2, with 8 bases in between. Complete variable domain (other parts from reference TRBV5-6 and TRBJ2-5): DAGVTQSPTHLIKTRGQQVTLRCSPKSGHDTVSWYQQALGQGPQFIFQYYEEEERQRGNFPDRFSGHQFPNYSSELNVNALLLGDSALYLCASSLEPFQETQYFGPGTRLLVL.

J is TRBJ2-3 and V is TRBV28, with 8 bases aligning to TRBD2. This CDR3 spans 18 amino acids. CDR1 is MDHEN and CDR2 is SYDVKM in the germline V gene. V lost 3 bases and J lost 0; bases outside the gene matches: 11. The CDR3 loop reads CASSFHPRSGRSTDTQYF. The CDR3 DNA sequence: TGTGCCAGCAGTTTCCATCCCCGGAGCGGGAGAAGCACAGATACGCAGTATTTT.

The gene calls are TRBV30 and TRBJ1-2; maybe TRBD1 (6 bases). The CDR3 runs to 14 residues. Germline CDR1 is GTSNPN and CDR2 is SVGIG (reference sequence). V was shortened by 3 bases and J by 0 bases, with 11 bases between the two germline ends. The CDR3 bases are TGTGCCTGGAGCTACAGGGAGACTAACTATGGCTACACCTTC. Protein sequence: CAWSYRETNYGYTF.

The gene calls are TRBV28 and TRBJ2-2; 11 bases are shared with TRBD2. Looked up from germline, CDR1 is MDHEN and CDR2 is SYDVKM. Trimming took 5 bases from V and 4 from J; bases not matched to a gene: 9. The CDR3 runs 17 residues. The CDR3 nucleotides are TGTGCCAGCAGTCCCAGAACTAGCGGGAGTTTCACCGGGGAGCTGTTTTTT. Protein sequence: CASSPRTSGSFTGELFF. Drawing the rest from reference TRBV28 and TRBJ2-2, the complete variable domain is DVKVTQSSRYLVKRTGEKVFLECVQDMDHENMFWYRQDPGLGLRLIYFSYDVKMKEKGDIPEGYSVSREKKERFSLILESASTNQTSMYLCASSPRTSGSFTGELFFGEGSRLTVL.

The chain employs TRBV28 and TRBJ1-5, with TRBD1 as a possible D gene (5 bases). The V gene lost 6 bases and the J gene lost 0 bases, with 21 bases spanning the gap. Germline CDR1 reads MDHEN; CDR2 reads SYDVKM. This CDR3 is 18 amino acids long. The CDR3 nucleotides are TGTGCCAGCAGCCCCCTGGGGGTTCTCGATCATAGCAATCAGCCCCAGCATTTT. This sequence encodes CASSPLGVLDHSNQPQHF.

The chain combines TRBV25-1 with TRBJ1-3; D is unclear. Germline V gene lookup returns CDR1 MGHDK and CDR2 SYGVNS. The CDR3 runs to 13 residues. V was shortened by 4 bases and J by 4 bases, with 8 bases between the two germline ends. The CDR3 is CASSAYFGNTIYF. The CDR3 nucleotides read TGTGCCAGCAGTGCATACTTCGGAAACACCATATATTTT. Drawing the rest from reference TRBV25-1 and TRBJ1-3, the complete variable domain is EADIYQTPRYLVIGTGKKITLECSQTMGHDKMYWYQQDPGMELHLIHYSYGVNSTEKGDLSSESTVSRIRTEHFPLTLESARPSHTSQYLCASSAYFGNTIYFGEGSWLTVV.

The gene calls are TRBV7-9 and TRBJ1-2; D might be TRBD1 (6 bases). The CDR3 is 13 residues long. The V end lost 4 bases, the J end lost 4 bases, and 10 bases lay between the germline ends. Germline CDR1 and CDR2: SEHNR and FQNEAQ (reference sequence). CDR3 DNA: TGTGCCAGCAGCTCCCTCAGGGGCTATGGCTACACCTTC. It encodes CASSSLRGYGYTF.

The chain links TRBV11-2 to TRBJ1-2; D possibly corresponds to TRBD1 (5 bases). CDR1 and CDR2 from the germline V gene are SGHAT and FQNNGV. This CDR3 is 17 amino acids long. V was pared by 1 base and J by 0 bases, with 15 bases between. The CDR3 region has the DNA TGTGCCAGCAGCTTAGGACCCCGGGAGGGGACTAACTATGGCTACACCTTC. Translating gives CASSLGPREGTNYGYTF.

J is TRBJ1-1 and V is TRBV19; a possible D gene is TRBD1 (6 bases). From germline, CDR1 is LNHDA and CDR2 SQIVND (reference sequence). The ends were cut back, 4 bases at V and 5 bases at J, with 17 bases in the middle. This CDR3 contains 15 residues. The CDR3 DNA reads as TGTGCCAGTAGTACCCGCCGGGGGCACTTGACTGAAGCTTTCTTT. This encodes CASSTRRGHLTEAFF.

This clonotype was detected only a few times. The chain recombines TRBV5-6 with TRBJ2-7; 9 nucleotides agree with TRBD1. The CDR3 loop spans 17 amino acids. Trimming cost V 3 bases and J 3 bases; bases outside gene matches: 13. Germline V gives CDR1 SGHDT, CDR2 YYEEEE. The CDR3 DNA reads TGTGCCAGCAGCTCGGGACAGGGACCCCTTTACTTCTACGAGCAGTACTTC. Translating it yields CASSSGQGPLYFYEQYF.